Listed below are T cell receptor beta chains from one sample, sequenced in a study of blood T cell repertoires in COVID-19. The assay was immunoSEQ multiplex PCR, and TCRdb's table has in-frame clones only and misses some. The sample yields over 100,000 clones, approximately 88% seen once. Source material: peripheral blood. All receptors come from a man between 50 and 59 years old with acute or convalescent COVID-19. Both conserved end residues are part of each CDR3.

cdr3_aa: CASSSAPNSNQPQHF
v_call: TRBV5-4
j_call: TRBJ1-5

cdr3_aa: CASSASGNIYYEQYF
v_call: TRBV5-1
j_call: TRBJ2-7

cdr3_aa: CASTDHNSPLHF
v_call: TRBV27
j_call: TRBJ1-6

cdr3_aa: CASSESGTSVLPYEQYF
v_call: TRBV6-1
j_call: TRBJ2-7

cdr3_aa: CASSRREGEQYF
v_call: TRBV18
j_call: TRBJ2-7

cdr3_aa: CASSLGTGELFF
v_call: TRBV7-9
j_call: TRBJ2-2

cdr3_aa: CASINLRTEAFF
v_call: TRBV28
j_call: TRBJ1-1

cdr3_aa: CASRLDRGRGDTQYF
v_call: TRBV7-2
j_call: TRBJ2-3

cdr3_aa: CASSAGGDRVDSPLHF
v_call: TRBV7-6
j_call: TRBJ1-6

cdr3_aa: CASRILRRGNTGELFF
v_call: TRBV27
j_call: TRBJ2-2

cdr3_aa: CASGSYDRFYGYTF
v_call: TRBV12-5
j_call: TRBJ1-2

cdr3_aa: CASSLSGLGPLEQYF
v_call: TRBV27
j_call: TRBJ2-7

cdr3_aa: CASSHQGAGDTQYF
v_call: TRBV5-6
j_call: TRBJ2-3

cdr3_aa: CASSLEDSRDTQYF
v_call: TRBV3-1/TRBV3-2
j_call: TRBJ2-3

cdr3_aa: CASKGGLNTEAFF
v_call: TRBV10-2
j_call: TRBJ1-1

cdr3_aa: CASEPGVGGQETQYF
v_call: TRBV2
j_call: TRBJ2-5

cdr3_aa: CASSLARGSANYGYTF
v_call: TRBV7-8
j_call: TRBJ1-2

cdr3_aa: CASSSATSLINEQFF
v_call: TRBV7-9
j_call: TRBJ2-1

cdr3_aa: CASSSLGQSGNTIYF
v_call: TRBV28
j_call: TRBJ1-3

cdr3_aa: CASSPQLGQGNQPQHF
v_call: TRBV5-5
j_call: TRBJ1-5

cdr3_aa: CSVSPGQEQQYF
v_call: TRBV29-1
j_call: TRBJ2-7

cdr3_aa: CASSSQRGGRNIQYF
v_call: TRBV7-2
j_call: TRBJ2-4

cdr3_aa: CASSFRGGITF
v_call: TRBV28
j_call: TRBJ1-2

cdr3_aa: CASSYWRRETYNEQFF
v_call: TRBV28
j_call: TRBJ2-1

cdr3_aa: CASSPSGAGRGTEAFF
v_call: TRBV9
j_call: TRBJ1-1

cdr3_aa: CASSVGLSPNYGYTF
v_call: TRBV9
j_call: TRBJ1-2

cdr3_aa: CASGRHGTYEQYF
v_call: TRBV6-5
j_call: TRBJ2-7

cdr3_aa: CSAKGVEAFF
v_call: TRBV20-1
j_call: TRBJ1-1

cdr3_aa: CASSVDQYRNIQYF
v_call: TRBV9
j_call: TRBJ2-4

cdr3_aa: CASSFGGRTEAFF
v_call: TRBV28
j_call: TRBJ1-1

cdr3_aa: CASRKEETQYF
v_call: TRBV11-2
j_call: TRBJ2-5

cdr3_aa: CASRPQGAGETQYF
v_call: TRBV6-5
j_call: TRBJ2-5

cdr3_aa: CASTQGGSGQPQHF
v_call: TRBV6-6
j_call: TRBJ1-5

cdr3_aa: CASSLSGGYEQYF
v_call: TRBV9
j_call: TRBJ2-7

cdr3_aa: CASSDRTSGYNEQFF
v_call: TRBV5-4
j_call: TRBJ2-1

cdr3_aa: CASSFFNQPQHF
v_call: TRBV7-2
j_call: TRBJ1-5

cdr3_aa: CASSRLAAGATGELFF
v_call: TRBV28
j_call: TRBJ2-2

cdr3_aa: CASSSPGGGLFF
v_call: TRBV6-5
j_call: TRBJ1-4

cdr3_aa: CASSLRGSSPDTQYF
v_call: TRBV5-5
j_call: TRBJ2-3

cdr3_aa: CASVQGRGGYTF
v_call: TRBV28
j_call: TRBJ1-2

cdr3_aa: CASRLTRGEAFF
v_call: TRBV28
j_call: TRBJ1-1

cdr3_aa: CASSIGGRIGTYEQYF
v_call: TRBV19
j_call: TRBJ2-7

cdr3_aa: CASSIQGDEKLFF
v_call: TRBV5-5
j_call: TRBJ1-4

cdr3_aa: CASSPTRRVGYTF
v_call: TRBV28
j_call: TRBJ1-2

cdr3_aa: CASSRGQGAEKLFF
v_call: TRBV7-9
j_call: TRBJ1-4

cdr3_aa: CASSLAAVSYNEQFF
v_call: TRBV5-4
j_call: TRBJ2-1

cdr3_aa: CSVVSGGNTEAFF
v_call: TRBV29-1
j_call: TRBJ1-1